These 11 T cell receptor beta chains share one sample of origin, sequenced in a study of cytomegalovirus exposure and HLA in healthy donors. PCR used 60 Vbeta primers and 13 Jbeta primers. Sequencing used immunoSEQ multiplex PCR; TCRdb keeps in-frame clones, though not all of them. This table has under 200,000 clones, about 76% appearing once. Sequenced: PBMCs. The receptors shown here come from a male donor in good health and CMV-seropositive.

This chain joins TRBV5-1 and TRBJ1-2, with no clear D. The CDR3 has 13 amino acids. The ends were cut back, 0 bases at V and 4 bases at J, with 7 bases in the middle. In germline, CDR1 is SGHRS, CDR2 YFSETQ. The CDR3 here is CASSLEQSYGYTF. The CDR3 coding sequence is TGCGCCAGCAGCTTGGAACAGAGCTATGGCTACACCTTC.

V is TRBV11-1 and J is TRBJ1-4; the D gene is possibly TRBD1 (6 bases). V was shortened by 5 bases and J by 4 bases, with 14 bases between the two germline ends. In germline, CDR1 is SGHAT, CDR2 FQDESV (reference sequence). CDR3 length: 15 residues. CDR3 sequence: CASSHRTAINEKLFF. The CDR3 DNA reads as TGTGCCAGCAGCCACCGGACAGCTATTAATGAAAAACTGTTTTTT.

V usage is TRBV7-9 and J usage is TRBJ2-7; D is unresolved. V dropped 2 bases and J dropped 7 bases, with 9 bases sitting between them. Germline CDR1 is SEHNR and CDR2 is FQNEAQ (reference sequence). This CDR3 comprises 12 residues. Here the CDR3 DNA reads TGTGCCAGCAGCTTACAGGCCCCGGAGCAGTACTTC. Encoded protein: CASSLQAPEQYF.

V and J are TRBV11-3 and TRBJ2-1; 14 nucleotides agree with TRBD2. The V and J ends lost 0 bases and 5 bases, in that order; junction bases with no gene match: 3. CDR1 SGHNT and CDR2 YENEEA come from the germline V gene. The CDR3 spans 17 residues. This chain's CDR3 is CASSLDPGLAGDNEQFF. CDR3 DNA: TGTGCCAGCAGCTTAGACCCGGGACTAGCGGGGGACAATGAGCAGTTCTTC.

CDR3 sequence (DNA): TGTGCCAGCTCACCAAGTGCTAGCGGGGTCAGCTCCTACAATGAGCAGTTCTTC. It translates to CASSPSASGVSSYNEQFF. The chain couples TRBV18 to TRBJ2-1, with 9 nucleotides matching TRBD2. Trimming cost V 2 bases and J 0 bases; bases outside gene matches: 8. The CDR3 totals 18 residues. Germline loops: CDR1 KGHSH, CDR2 LQKENI.

The chain employs TRBV19 and TRBJ2-2; 8 nucleotides line up with TRBD2. The CDR3 consists of 14 residues. Germline lookup yields CDR1 LNHDA and CDR2 SQIVND (reference sequence). With V trimmed by 7 bases and J by 6 bases, 7 bases remained unmatched. The CDR3 loop reads CASKDGGGSGELFF. Here the CDR3 DNA reads TGTGCCAGTAAGGACGGGGGGGGATCCGGGGAGCTGTTTTTT.

The chain combines TRBV5-1 with TRBJ1-6; TRBD1 agrees at 8 bases. Per the germline V gene, CDR1 is SGHRS and CDR2 is YFSETQ. With V trimmed by 5 bases and J by 3 bases, 7 bases remained unmatched. The CDR3 is made up of 16 amino acids. The CDR3 protein is CASRVGTGFYNSPLHF. The CDR3 DNA reads as TGCGCCAGCAGGGTAGGGACAGGCTTCTATAATTCACCCCTCCACTTT.

The chain carries TRBV6-5 and TRBJ2-2, with TRBD1 identical over 7 bases. V was clipped by 6 bases and J by 1 base; unmatched bases: 2. The CDR3 is made up of 14 amino acids. CDR1 and CDR2 (germline): MNHEY, SVGAGI. The CDR3 reads CASRRTGNTGELFF. The CDR3 nucleotides read TGTGCCAGCAGGAGGACAGGGAACACCGGGGAGCTGTTTTTT.

As DNA, the CDR3 is TGTGCCAGCAGCTTGGGGACTAGCGGGGCTTCCTACGAGCAGTACTTC. It is translated as CASSLGTSGASYEQYF. The rearrangement joins TRBV7-6 to TRBJ2-7; 13 bases map to TRBD2. This CDR3 is 16 amino acids long. CDR1 SGHVS and CDR2 FNYEAQ come from the germline V gene. The V gene end was trimmed by 3 bases and the J gene end by 1 base; junction bases not matched to a gene: 3.

The genes are TRBV15 and TRBJ2-2; D is unresolved. Per germline, CDR1 LNHNV and CDR2 YYDKDF (reference sequence). V was clipped by 0 bases and J by 5 bases, with 7 bases between them. CDR3 length equals 14 residues. CDR3 sequence reads: CATSREVETGELFF. CDR3 in DNA: TGTGCCACCAGCAGAGAGGTTGAGACCGGGGAGCTGTTTTTT.

This clone has only a few counts. V and J are TRBV5-1 and TRBJ2-2; 10 bases are a match to TRBD1. The germline CDR1 and CDR2 sequences are SGHRS and YFSETQ. Germline trimming cut 4 bases from V and 7 bases from J; bases unmatched to any gene: 10. The CDR3 length is 16 residues. CDR3 in amino acids: CASSTLRQGAFGELFF. The CDR3 DNA sequence: TGCGCCAGCAGCACGCTACGACAGGGGGCGTTCGGGGAGCTGTTTTTT.